The next 26 T cell receptor beta chains were all read from a single sample in a study of naive and memory T cell subsets. Two oligonucleotides, mixed equimolar, formed the beta constant-region primer covering TRBC1 and TRBC2. TCRdb passed the UMI-ligation and nested PCR reads through MiXCR, listing each CDR3 protein once. Of about 90,000 distinct CDR3 sequences listed, 5.5% to 8.5% are singletons. The sequencing sample was made of central memory CD4+ T cells from blood. These receptors came from a human donor in good health.

This clonotype showed up many times. J is TRBJ2-3 and V is TRBV6-2 or TRBV6-3; TRBD2 aligns across 11 bases. V trimming: 2 bases; J trimming: 1 base; junction bases outside the gene matches: 5. CDR1 is MNHEY and CDR2 is SVGEGT in the germline V gene. This CDR3 spans 17 amino acids. CDR3 region: CASSYPSGRFRTDTQYF. The CDR3 region has the DNA TGTGCCAGCAGTTACCCTAGCGGGAGGTTTCGCACAGATACGCAGTATTTT.

There are many counts of this clonotype. CDR3 in amino acids: CSVKGRGRGETQYF. CDR3 DNA sequence: TGCAGCGTTAAAGGCAGGGGGCGCGGAGAGACCCAGTACTTC. J is TRBJ2-5 and V is TRBV29-1, with 8 nucleotides matching TRBD1. Trimming took 5 bases from V and 4 from J; bases not matched to a gene: 9. The CDR3 loop spans 14 amino acids. CDR1 and CDR2 (germline): SQVTM, ANQGSEA.

This chain joins TRBV18 and TRBJ2-3; no clear D gene. V was pared by 2 bases and J by 0 bases, with 12 bases between. From germline, CDR1 is KGHSH and CDR2 LQKENI. CDR3 length: 16 amino acids. CDR3 DNA sequence: TGTGCCAGCTCACCAGACTCGCATACTAGCACAGATACGCAGTATTTT. It is translated as CASSPDSHTSTDTQYF.

The chain carries TRBV9 and TRBJ2-3; D not certain. CDR3 length equals 13 residues. V was cut by 2 bases and J by 0 bases, with 4 bases left in between. Looked up from germline, CDR1 is SGDLS and CDR2 is YYNGEE. The CDR3 spells CASSVISTDTQYF. CDR3 coding DNA: TGTGCCAGCAGCGTTATTAGCACAGATACGCAGTATTTT.

This clonotype has just a few counts. The chain joins TRBV20-1 to TRBJ1-2, with D unclear. The CDR3 is 13 amino acids. V was trimmed by 5 bases and J by 1 base, leaving 11 bases between them. CDR1 DFQATT and CDR2 SNEGSKA come from the germline V gene (reference sequence). The CDR3 coding sequence is TGCAGTGCTCCAGCCCAGTTTAACTATGGCTACACCTTC. Amino acids: CSAPAQFNYGYTF.

There are many counts of this clonotype. The V gene is TRBV6-2 or TRBV6-3, the J gene TRBJ2-7; D is uncertain. CDR3 size: 17 residues. The V gene lost 2 bases and the J gene lost 3 bases, with 20 bases spanning the gap. Germline CDR1 reads MNHEY; CDR2 reads SVGEGT. As DNA, the CDR3 is TGTGCCAGCAGTTACAGTCTTGGCAGCCCCCACTACTACGAGCAGTACTTC. Protein: CASSYSLGSPHYYEQYF.

This clonotype has only a few counts. V usage is TRBV30 and J usage is TRBJ1-5; D is undetermined. The CDR3 length is 12 residues. The germline V gene has CDR1 GTSNPN and CDR2 SVGIG (reference sequence). V shed 4 bases and J shed 5 bases, with 9 bases lying between them. The CDR3: CAWNIADQPQHF. In DNA, the CDR3 is TGTGCCTGGAACATAGCCGATCAGCCCCAGCATTTT.

This clonotype was detected many times. The chain has TRBV6-5 and TRBJ2-7; 9 bases are a match to TRBD1. The V segment lost 6 bases and the J segment 1 base; nucleotides outside the gene matches: 10. This CDR3 region has 16 residues. In germline, CDR1 is MNHEY, CDR2 SVGAGI. The CDR3 is CASSSSIGQGSYEQYF. The DNA of the CDR3 is TGTGCCAGCAGCTCGTCAATCGGACAGGGGTCCTACGAGCAGTACTTC.

This clonotype has at least ten counts. This chain joins TRBV7-2 and TRBJ1-5; TRBD1 matches 9 bases. Germline CDR1 reads SGHTA; CDR2 reads FQGNSA. The length of the CDR3 is 14 residues. V was pared by 4 bases and J by 7 bases, with 5 bases of the junction left unmatched. The chain's CDR3 is CASSSGTGPQPQHF. The CDR3 bases are TGTGCCAGCAGCTCCGGGACAGGGCCCCAGCCCCAGCATTTT. Looking up the rest from reference TRBV7-2 and TRBJ1-5 gives the full variable domain: GAGVSQSPSNKVTEKGKDVELRCDPISGHTALYWYRQSLGQGLEFLIYFQGNSAPDKSGLPSDRFSAERTGGSVSTLTIQRTQQEDSAVYLCASSSGTGPQPQHFGDGTRLSIL.

This chain connects TRBV5-4 to TRBJ2-1; the match to TRBD2 covers 7 bases. The V segment lost 2 bases and the J segment 7 bases; nucleotides outside the gene matches: 9. CDR3 length: 15 amino acids. Germline lookup yields CDR1 SGHNT and CDR2 YYREEE (reference sequence). CDR3 nucleotide sequence: TGTGCCAGCAGCTTTGATACTAGCGCGTGGAATGAGCAGTTCTTC. Translating it yields CASSFDTSAWNEQFF.

This clonotype was recorded at least ten times. The CDR3 DNA reads as TGTGCCAGCAGCTTAGTACCGCCGCGCGCGGGAGTACCCTACGAGCAGTACTTC. Encoded protein: CASSLVPPRAGVPYEQYF. The gene calls are TRBV7-2 and TRBJ2-7, with 7 nucleotides matching TRBD2. This CDR3 is 18 amino acids long. Germline CDR1 SGHTA, CDR2 FQGNSA. The J segment lost 2 bases and the V segment lost 1 base, leaving 14 bases of the junction unmatched.

On this clonotype: A much larger clone sits a single nucleotide away, making a read error possible. The V and J genes are TRBV6-2 or TRBV6-3 and TRBJ1-2, with D uncertain. The CDR3 length is 15 residues. The V and J ends lost 6 bases and 0 bases respectively, with 14 bases between them. Germline lookup yields CDR1 MNHEY and CDR2 SVGEGT. In nucleotides, the CDR3 is TGTGCCAGCAGATACCGCAACAGACCTAACTATGGCTACACCTTC. Its translation is CASRYRNRPNYGYTF.

By frequency in the sample, this clonotype is medium-sized. The V gene is TRBV2, the J gene TRBJ1-4; no reliable D call. CDR1 is SNHLY and CDR2 is FYNNEI in the germline V gene. The V end was cut by 5 bases, the J end by 7 bases, with 11 bases between. CDR3 size: 13 residues. The CDR3 sequence: CASSLPEGEKLFF. The CDR3 DNA reads as TGTGCCAGCAGTTTGCCGGAGGGTGAAAAACTGTTTTTT.

In its sample, this clonotype was seen a few times. It may be a read error: a sequence one base away is much more abundant. The chain couples TRBV5-5 to TRBJ2-2, with D unclear. Trimming left V 3 bases short and J 6 bases short, with 3 bases between. Germline CDR1 and CDR2: SGHKS and YYEKEE (reference sequence). The CDR3 length is 11 residues. The DNA of the CDR3 is TGTGCCAGCAGCTGGGCCGGGGAGCTGTTTTTT. Protein product: CASSWAGELFF.

Many counts were recorded for this clonotype. This sequence joins TRBV20-1 and TRBJ1-3, with D hard to call. V lost 6 bases, J lost 4 bases, and 7 bases lay in between. The CDR3 runs to 11 residues. Per germline, CDR1 DFQATT and CDR2 SNEGSKA (reference sequence). As DNA, the CDR3 is TGCAGTGCCCAAACAGGAAACACCATATATTTT. Its translation: CSAQTGNTIYF.

This chain connects TRBV4-3 to TRBJ2-7; TRBD2 aligns across 8 bases. Germline CDR1 LGHNA, CDR2 YSLEER. Unmatched junction bases numbered 8, after V lost 0 bases and J lost 4 bases. The length of the CDR3 is 16 residues. In nucleotides, the CDR3 is TGCGCCAGCAGCCAAGATCCGGGAGGGGGTTCTTACGAGCAGTACTTC. Protein sequence: CASSQDPGGGSYEQYF.

This clonotype was seen at least ten times. This chain joins TRBV18 and TRBJ2-1; TRBD2 matches 10 bases. Germline CDR1 reads KGHSH; CDR2 reads LQKENI. The junction had 5 bases not matched to a gene; V was cut back by 3 bases and J by 6 bases. The CDR3 spans 15 residues. In DNA form, the CDR3 reads TGTGCCAGCTCACCGGGGACTAGCGCACCCAATGAGCAGTTCTTC. It yields the protein CASSPGTSAPNEQFF.

This clonotype was seen repeatedly, ten times or more. The chain employs TRBV6-4 and TRBJ2-4; the D gene is possibly TRBD1 (6 bases). CDR1 and CDR2 from the germline V gene are MRHNA and SNTAGT. The CDR3 runs to 19 residues. Trimming cost V 5 bases and J 0 bases, with 23 bases left between them. DNA of the CDR3: TGTGCCAGCAGTCGAGGGGGTCCCACGGACGGACTAGCCAAAAACATTCAGTACTTC. Its protein product is CASSRGGPTDGLAKNIQYF.

This clonotype was recorded a few times. CDR3 in DNA: TGTGCCAGCGCCGTTGACAGGGGGCGCGGCTACACCTTC. It encodes CASAVDRGRGYTF. The genes are TRBV12-3 or TRBV12-4 and TRBJ1-2; TRBD1 agrees at 10 bases. CDR3 length equals 13 residues. V shed 8 bases, J shed 8 bases, and the junction held 8 bases outside the gene matches.

At least ten counts were recorded for this clonotype. The V call is TRBV6-1, the J call TRBJ1-4; D perhaps matches TRBD1 (5 bases). This CDR3 contains 15 residues. V was cut by 2 bases and J by 8 bases, with 15 bases left in between. Germline assignment: CDR1 MNHNS and CDR2 SASEGT. The DNA of the CDR3 is TGTGCCAGCAGTGAATCCGGGGGTTTCGGGGAAAAACTGTTTTTT. Its protein product is CASSESGGFGEKLFF.

There are many counts of this clonotype. The chain links TRBV12-3 or TRBV12-4 to TRBJ1-5; the D gene is possibly TRBD1 (6 bases). The CDR3 is made up of 17 amino acids. V lost 1 base, J lost 4 bases, and 17 bases lay in between. The CDR3 region has the DNA TGTGCCAGCAGTTTAGGGGGGGGCAGGGGCTTGAATCAGCCCCAGCATTTT. This encodes CASSLGGGRGLNQPQHF.

This clonotype was counted only a few times. V and J are TRBV6-6 and TRBJ2-5; D perhaps matches TRBD2 (5 bases). V dropped 2 bases and J dropped 5 bases, with 9 bases sitting between them. This CDR3 has 13 residues. Germline CDR1 reads MNHNY; CDR2 reads SVGAGI (reference sequence). CDR3 loop: CASSYEGTETQYF. The CDR3 DNA sequence: TGTGCCAGCAGTTACGAGGGAACGGAGACCCAGTACTTC.

This clonotype was detected many times. The chain combines TRBV20-1 with TRBJ1-2; D ambiguous. V was shortened by 3 bases and J by 5 bases, with 13 bases between the two germline ends. The CDR3 is 13 amino acids. Germline values: CDR1 DFQATT, CDR2 SNEGSKA (reference sequence). The CDR3 coding sequence is TGCAGTGCTAGCCTTCAGGCTCTTTATGGCTACACCTTC. It encodes CSASLQALYGYTF.

This clonotype was found a few times. This chain joins TRBV4-2 and TRBJ1-4; 7 bases align to TRBD1. V lost 3 bases to trimming and J lost 7 bases; unmatched junction nucleotides: 11. Germline V gene sequence: CDR1 LGHNA, CDR2 YNFKEQ. The length of the CDR3 is 16 residues. The CDR3 loop reads CASSHEPQGGGEKLFF. In DNA, the CDR3 is TGTGCCAGCAGCCACGAACCTCAGGGGGGAGGTGAAAAACTGTTTTTT.

Notes on this clonotype: One base away lies a much larger clone, so this may be a sequencing read error. The chain links TRBV7-2 to TRBJ2-3; a possible D gene is TRBD1 (5 bases). Trimming pared 8 bases from V and 1 base from J, leaving 13 bases between. In germline, CDR1 is SGHTA, CDR2 FQGNSA. The CDR3 spans 14 residues. CDR3: CASVARQRTDTQYF. CDR3 DNA sequence: TGTGCCAGCGTGGCGAGACAGCGCACAGATACGCAGTATTTT. Full variable domain (missing parts from reference TRBV7-2 and TRBJ2-3): GAGVSQSPSNKVTEKGKDVELRCDPISGHTALYWYRQSLGQGLEFLIYFQGNSAPDKSGLPSDRFSAERTGGSVSTLTIQRTQQEDSAVYLCASVARQRTDTQYFGPGTRLTVL.

This clonotype was observed at least ten times. This sequence joins TRBV7-2 and TRBJ1-5; D is ambiguous. Germline V gene sequence: CDR1 SGHTA, CDR2 FQGNSA. The CDR3 length is 12 residues. V shed 2 bases and J shed 8 bases, with 7 bases lying between them. CDR3 DNA: TGTGCCAGCAGCTTATTTCGGGAGCCCCAGCATTTT. It specifies CASSLFREPQHF.